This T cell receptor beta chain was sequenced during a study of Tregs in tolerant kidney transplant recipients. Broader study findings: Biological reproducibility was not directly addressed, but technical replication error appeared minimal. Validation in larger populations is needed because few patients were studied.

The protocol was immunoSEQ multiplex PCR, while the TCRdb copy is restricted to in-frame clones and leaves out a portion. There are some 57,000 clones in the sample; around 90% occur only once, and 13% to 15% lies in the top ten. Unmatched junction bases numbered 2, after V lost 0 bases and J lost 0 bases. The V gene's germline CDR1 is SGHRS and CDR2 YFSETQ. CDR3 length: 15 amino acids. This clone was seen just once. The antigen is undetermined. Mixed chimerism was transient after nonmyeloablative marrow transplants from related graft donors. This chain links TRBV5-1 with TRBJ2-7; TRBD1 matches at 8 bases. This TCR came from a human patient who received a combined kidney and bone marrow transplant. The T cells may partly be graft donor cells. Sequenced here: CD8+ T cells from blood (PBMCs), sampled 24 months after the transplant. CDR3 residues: CASSLGTGPSYEQYF. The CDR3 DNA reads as TGCGCCAGCAGCTTGGGGACAGGGCCCTCCTACGAGCAGTACTTC.